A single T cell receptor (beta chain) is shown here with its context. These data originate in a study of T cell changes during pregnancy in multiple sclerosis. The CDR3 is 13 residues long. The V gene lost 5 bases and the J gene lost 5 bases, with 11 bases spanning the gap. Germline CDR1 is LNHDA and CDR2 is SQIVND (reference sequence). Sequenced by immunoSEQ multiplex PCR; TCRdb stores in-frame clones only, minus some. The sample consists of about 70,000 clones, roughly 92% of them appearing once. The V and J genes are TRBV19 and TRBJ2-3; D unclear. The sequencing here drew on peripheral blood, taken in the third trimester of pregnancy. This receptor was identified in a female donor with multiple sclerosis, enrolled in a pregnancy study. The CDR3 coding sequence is TGTGCCAGTAGTTTACGAGGCATAGATACGCAGTATTTT. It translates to CASSLRGIDTQYF.